What follows are 16 T cell receptor beta chains derived from one specimen sequenced in a study of T cell responses to AZD1222 COVID-19 vaccine. TCRdb's copy holds only in-frame clones and misses some; the assay was immunoSEQ multiplex PCR. Altogether 250,000 to 300,000 clones are present, approximately 94% being singletons, with the ten largest covering roughly 0.5%. Material: peripheral blood, obtained 28 days after the second AZD1222 dose. Receptors originate from an adult who received the AZD1222 COVID-19 vaccine.

The sample holds one count of this clone. The chain is built from TRBV2 and TRBJ1-5; D is possibly TRBD1 (6 bases). The CDR3 totals 14 residues. Germline V lookup: CDR1 SNHLY, CDR2 FYNNEI. The V and J ends lost 5 bases and 7 bases respectively, with 15 bases between them. As DNA, the CDR3 is TGTGCCAGCAGTACACAGGGACGCGACCAGCCCCAGCATTTT. Protein sequence: CASSTQGRDQPQHF.

V gene TRBV28 combines with J gene TRBJ1-6; maybe TRBD1 (5 bases). The CDR3 runs 13 residues. Trimming took off 6 bases at V and 7 bases at J, with 10 bases between the two ends. CDR1 MDHEN and CDR2 SYDVKM come from the germline V gene. Here the CDR3 reads CASRGVANSPLHF. The CDR3 region has the DNA TGTGCCAGCAGAGGGGTAGCGAATTCACCCCTCCACTTT.

The V call is TRBV5-4, the J call TRBJ2-5, with 15 bases identical to TRBD2. The V segment lost 0 bases and the J segment 5 bases; nucleotides outside the gene matches: 2. Germline V gene sequence: CDR1 SGHNT, CDR2 YYREEE (reference sequence). CDR3 length equals 16 residues. The CDR3 reads CASSLGTSGGDETQYF. The CDR3 bases are TGTGCCAGCAGCTTGGGGACTAGCGGGGGGGACGAGACCCAGTACTTC.

The V call is TRBV3-1 (or the pseudogene TRBV3-2), the J call TRBJ1-1, with D maybe TRBD1 (6 bases). Germline loops: CDR1 LGHDT, CDR2 YNNKEL (reference sequence). This CDR3 is 14 amino acids long. V gave up 1 base and J gave up 3 bases, with 9 bases separating them. CDR3 amino acids: CASSQAGAYTEAFF. CDR3 DNA: TGTGCCAGCAGCCAAGCAGGGGCCTACACTGAAGCTTTCTTT.

This chain connects TRBV11-1 to TRBJ2-3; D gene ambiguous. In germline, CDR1 is SGHAT, CDR2 FQDESV (reference sequence). This CDR3 has 15 residues. Trimming left V 2 bases short and J 6 bases short, with 15 bases between. Here the CDR3 DNA reads TGTGCCAGCAGCTTACTGGGGTCCACGGATGATACGCAGTATTTT. Its translation: CASSLLGSTDDTQYF.

The chain employs TRBV7-9 and TRBJ2-2; D uncertain. The CDR3 has 12 residues. Germline V gene data show CDR1 as SEHNR and CDR2 as FQNEAQ (reference sequence). V lost 5 bases and J lost 0, with 1 base in between. CDR3 sequence (DNA): TGTGCCAGCAGCCCGAACACCGGGGAGCTGTTTTTT. Translation: CASSPNTGELFF.

CDR3 DNA sequence: TGTGCCAGCAGCCCCTGGGGTGAGCAGTTCTTC. Protein sequence: CASSPWGEQFF. J is TRBJ2-1 and V is TRBV7-8; D remains ambiguous. CDR1 and CDR2 from the germline V gene are SGHVS and FQNEAQ. The V and J ends lost 5 bases and 9 bases respectively, with 8 bases between them. This CDR3 has 11 residues.

The chain is built from TRBV28 and TRBJ1-6, with 9 positions matching TRBD1. V shed 6 bases, J shed 3 bases, and the junction held 6 bases outside the gene matches. This CDR3 comprises 16 residues. Germline loops: CDR1 MDHEN, CDR2 SYDVKM. The CDR3 DNA reads TGTGCCAGCAGGAGGACAGGGGCCAACTATAATTCACCCCTCCACTTT. Amino acid sequence: CASRRTGANYNSPLHF. Combining the CDR3 with reference TRBV28 and TRBJ1-6 gives the whole variable domain DVKVTQSSRYLVKRTGEKVFLECVQDMDHENMFWYRQDPGLGLRLIYFSYDVKMKEKGDIPEGYSVSREKKERFSLILESASTNQTSMYLCASRRTGANYNSPLHFGNGTRLTVT.

The V and J genes are TRBV4-2 and TRBJ2-5; 7 positions agree with TRBD2. V trimming: 1 base; J trimming: 7 bases; junction bases outside the gene matches: 0. CDR3 length: 12 residues. Germline V gives CDR1 LGHNA, CDR2 YNFKEQ. The CDR3 region has the DNA TGTGCCAGCAGCCAAGGGGGGGGGACCCAGTACTTC. Translating it yields CASSQGGGTQYF.

The chain is built from TRBV29-1 and TRBJ2-1, with 9 positions matching TRBD1. Per germline, CDR1 SQVTM and CDR2 ANQGSEA. The CDR3 totals 14 residues. V was pared by 3 bases and J by 7 bases, with 7 bases of the junction left unmatched. The CDR3 region has the DNA TGCAGCGTTGACATACGGACAGGGGCAAATGAGCAGTTCTTC. Encoded protein: CSVDIRTGANEQFF.

The V call is TRBV28, the J call TRBJ1-2; D might be TRBD1 (5 bases). CDR3 length: 14 residues. Germline assignment: CDR1 MDHEN and CDR2 SYDVKM. The ends were cut back, 1 base at V and 8 bases at J, with 14 bases in the middle. For the CDR3, the DNA is TGTGCCAGCAGTTTATTGGTCAGGGTAGGAGGCTACACCTTC. This encodes CASSLLVRVGGYTF.

CDR3 DNA: TGTGCCAGCAGCTTAAACGCCCTACCAAATGAGCAGTTCTTC. It translates to CASSLNALPNEQFF. The chain joins TRBV7-3 to TRBJ2-1, with no clear D. This CDR3 region has 14 residues. The V and J ends lost 1 base and 7 bases respectively, with 11 bases between them. Per germline, CDR1 SGHTA and CDR2 FQGTGA.

The chain uses TRBV5-4 and TRBJ2-3, with TRBD1 matching 12 bases. Unmatched junction bases numbered 6, after V lost 4 bases and J lost 6 bases. Germline V gene data show CDR1 as SGHNT and CDR2 as YYREEE (reference sequence). This CDR3 region has 15 residues. The CDR3 loop reads CASSGGQGASDTQYF. CDR3 DNA: TGTGCCAGCAGCGGGGGACAGGGGGCATCGGATACGCAGTATTTT.

V usage is TRBV28 and J usage is TRBJ1-1; tentatively, D is TRBD1 (6 bases). Germline loops: CDR1 MDHEN, CDR2 SYDVKM. Trimming stripped 5 bases from V and 8 bases from J, with 9 bases between. The CDR3 sequence is 11 residues long. CDR3 DNA: TGTGCCAGCAGTCCTGACAGGGAAGCTTTCTTT. Residues: CASSPDREAFF. The full variable domain, in which reference TRBV28 and TRBJ1-1 provide the parts outside the CDR3, is DVKVTQSSRYLVKRTGEKVFLECVQDMDHENMFWYRQDPGLGLRLIYFSYDVKMKEKGDIPEGYSVSREKKERFSLILESASTNQTSMYLCASSPDREAFFGQGTRLTVV.

This sequence joins TRBV28 and TRBJ1-2, with 9 nucleotides matching TRBD1. Trimming cost V 0 bases and J 4 bases; bases outside gene matches: 3. Germline V gene data show CDR1 as MDHEN and CDR2 as SYDVKM. This CDR3 spans 15 amino acids. As DNA, the CDR3 is TGTGCCAGCAGTTTATGGACAGGGGGGAGCTATGGCTACACCTTC. Its protein is CASSLWTGGSYGYTF.

This clone was counted between two and nine times. Other DNA sequences from this sample encode an identical CDR3 as well. The V gene is TRBV28, the J gene TRBJ2-7; no definite D call. Trimming stripped 2 bases from V and 4 bases from J, with 6 bases between. Germline values: CDR1 MDHEN, CDR2 SYDVKM. This CDR3 spans 12 amino acids. The DNA of the CDR3 is TGTGCCAGCAGTTTACCCGGGTACGAGCAGTACTTC. Translation gives CASSLPGYEQYF.